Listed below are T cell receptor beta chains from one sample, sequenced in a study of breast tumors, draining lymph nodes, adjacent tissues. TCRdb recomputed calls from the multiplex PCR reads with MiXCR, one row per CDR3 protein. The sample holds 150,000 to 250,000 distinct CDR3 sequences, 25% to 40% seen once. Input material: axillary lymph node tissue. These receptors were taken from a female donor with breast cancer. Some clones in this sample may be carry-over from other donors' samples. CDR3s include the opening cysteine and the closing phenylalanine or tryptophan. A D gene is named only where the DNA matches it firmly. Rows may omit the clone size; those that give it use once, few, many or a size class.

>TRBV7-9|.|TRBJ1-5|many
CASSPMGSNQPQHF
TGTGCCAGCAGCCCTATGGGGTCCAATCAGCCCCAGCATTTT
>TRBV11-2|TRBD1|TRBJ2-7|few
CASSSTGTAFGEQYF
TGTGCCAGCAGCTCGACCGGGACAGCGTTCGGGGAGCAGTACTTC
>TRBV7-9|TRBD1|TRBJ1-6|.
CASEAGTGRNSPLHF
TGTGCCAGCGAAGCCGGGACAGGGCGGAATTCACCCCTCCACTTT
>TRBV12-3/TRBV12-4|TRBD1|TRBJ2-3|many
CASSLGQGGPDTQYF
TGTGCCAGCAGCCTCGGACAGGGAGGCCCAGATACGCAGTATTTT
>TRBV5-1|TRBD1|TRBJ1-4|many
CASSLDFWDSNEKLFF
TGCGCCAGCAGCTTGGATTTCTGGGACAGTAATGAAAAACTGTTTTTT
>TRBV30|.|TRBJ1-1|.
CAWGGRSEAFF
TGTGCCTGGGGGGGCCGGTCTGAAGCTTTCTTT
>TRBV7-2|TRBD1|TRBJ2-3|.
CASRTGDSTDTQYF
TGTGCCAGCAGGACAGGGGATAGCACAGATACGCAGTATTTT
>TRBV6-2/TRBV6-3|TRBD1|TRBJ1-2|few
CASSSGVPGGPNYGYTF
TGTGCCAGCAGTTCGGGGGTCCCAGGGGGGCCTAACTATGGCTACACCTTC
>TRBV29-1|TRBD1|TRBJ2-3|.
CSASGQGADTQYF
TGCAGCGCCAGCGGACAGGGGGCAGATACGCAGTATTTT
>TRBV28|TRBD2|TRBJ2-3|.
CASSLLAGPDGPDTQYF
TGTGCCAGCAGTTTACTAGCGGGGCCGGACGGCCCAGATACGCAGTATTTT
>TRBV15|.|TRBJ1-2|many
CATSRGQGYGCTF
TGTGCCACCAGCAGAGGCCAGGGCTATGGCTGCACCTTC
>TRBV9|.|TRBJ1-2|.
CASSPGIPGYGYTF
TGTGCCAGCAGCCCAGGGATTCCGGGCTATGGCTACACCTTC
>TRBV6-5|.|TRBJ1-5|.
CASSGTRERPQHF
TGTGCCAGCAGTGGGACAAGGGAGCGGCCCCAGCATTTT
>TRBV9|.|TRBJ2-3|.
CAAAHRAPQTDTQYF
TGTGCAGCAGCCCACCGAGCTCCTCAGACGGATACGCAGTATTTT
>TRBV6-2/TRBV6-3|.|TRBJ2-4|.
CASSGLAKNIQYF
TGTGCCAGCAGCGGATTAGCCAAAAACATTCAGTACTTC
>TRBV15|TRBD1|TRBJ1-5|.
CATSRDRGEETQHF
TGTGCCACCAGTAGAGACAGGGGGGAAGAGACCCAGCATTTT
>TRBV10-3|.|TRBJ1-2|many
CAISESQGYGYTF
TGTGCCATCAGTGAGTCTCAGGGGTATGGCTACACCTTC
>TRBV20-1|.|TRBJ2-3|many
CSAPDRLGTDTQYF
TGCAGTGCTCCAGACCGTTTGGGCACAGATACGCAGTATTTT
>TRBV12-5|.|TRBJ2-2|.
CASRGEAREGGTGELFF
TGTGCTAGTCGAGGGGAGGCCCGAGAAGGTGGGACCGGGGAGCTGTTTTTT
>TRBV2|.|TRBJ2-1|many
CASSARDIYNEQFF
TGTGCCAGCAGTGCCCGAGACATATACAATGAGCAGTTCTTC
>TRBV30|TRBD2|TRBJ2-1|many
CAWSTTGTSRLNEQFF
TGTGCCTGGAGTACTACCGGGACTAGCAGGCTCAATGAGCAGTTCTTC
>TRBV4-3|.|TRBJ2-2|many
CASSEQPGVLVGGELFF
TGCGCCAGCAGCGAACAGCCTGGAGTTTTGGTAGGCGGGGAGCTGTTTTTT
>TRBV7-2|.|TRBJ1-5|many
CASSPLGTSNQPQHF
TGTGCCAGCAGCCCCCTGGGGACTTCAAATCAGCCCCAGCATTTT
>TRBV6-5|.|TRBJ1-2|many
CASSYRPLGGYTF
TGTGCCAGCAGTTACAGACCCCTCGGTGGCTACACCTTC
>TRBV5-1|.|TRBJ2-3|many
CASSLSGSTDTQYF
TGTGCCAGCAGCTTAAGCGGAAGCACAGATACGCAGTATTTT
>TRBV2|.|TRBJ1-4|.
CASRISATGNEKLFF
TGTGCCAGCAGGATCTCAGCGACGGGTAATGAAAAACTGTTTTTT